This T cell receptor (beta chain) is drawn from a study of shared clonotypes between healthy human individuals. General study findings and limits: Depth of sequencing was expected to influence donor clonotype sharing.

A word on this clone: Its specificity is unknown.

The germline CDR1 and CDR2 sequences are SGHRS and YFSETQ. The CDR3 sequence is 16 residues long. V gave up 1 base and J gave up 5 bases; unmatched junction bases: 6. On sorted subsets, replicate PCRs used about 200 ng DNA, or 31,000 or so T cell genomes. TCRdb keeps only in-frame clones here, not all; method: immunoSEQ multiplex PCR. Of about 1.4 million clones listed, over 95% are singletons. Sequencing input: naive CD4+ T cells sorted from blood. Regarding subset: CD45RA+ positively selected. The TCR was taken from a man under 40 in good health. The genes are TRBV5-1 and TRBJ2-1, with TRBD2 matching 10 bases. CDR3 in amino acids: CASSLRGLAVDNEQFF. In nucleotides, the CDR3 is TGCGCCAGCAGCTTGCGAGGACTAGCGGTTGACAATGAGCAGTTCTTC.